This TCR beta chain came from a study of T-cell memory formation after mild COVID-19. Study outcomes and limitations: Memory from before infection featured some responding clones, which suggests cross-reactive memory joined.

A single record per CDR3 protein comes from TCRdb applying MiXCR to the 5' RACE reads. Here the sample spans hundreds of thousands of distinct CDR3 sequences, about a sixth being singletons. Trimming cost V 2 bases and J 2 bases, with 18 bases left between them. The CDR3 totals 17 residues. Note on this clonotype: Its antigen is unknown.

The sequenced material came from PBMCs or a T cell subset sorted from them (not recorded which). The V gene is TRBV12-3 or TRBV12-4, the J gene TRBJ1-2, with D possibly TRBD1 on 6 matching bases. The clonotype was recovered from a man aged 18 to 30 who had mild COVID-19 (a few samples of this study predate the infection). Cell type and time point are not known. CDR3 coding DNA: TGTGCCAGCAGTTTATTTTGGGACACCTCTAAGAACTATGGCTACACCTTC. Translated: CASSLFWDTSKNYGYTF.